This T cell receptor beta chain was found in a study of cytomegalovirus exposure and HLA in healthy donors. In the study overall: Across 300 to 400 genotyped donors, 81% landed in the Caucasian-associated ancestry cluster.

It was with 60 Vbeta and 13 Jbeta primers that the PCR ran. The protocol was immunoSEQ multiplex PCR, while the TCRdb copy is restricted to in-frame clones and leaves out a portion. This sample has 150,000 to 200,000 clones; 78% occur once, and the top ten carry roughly 6%. V lost 0 bases and J lost 2; bases outside the gene matches: 8. CDR3 length: 17 residues. Sequencing input: PBMCs. This TCR derives from a woman in her 30s in good health and CMV-seropositive. V is TRBV5-3 and J is TRBJ1-2, with 9 positions matching TRBD1. TRBV5-3 is sorted into the ORF group, with uncertain function. The CDR3 DNA is TGTGCCAGAAGCTTGGCCCCGGGACAGGGTTTGAACTATGGCTACACCTTC. Protein: CARSLAPGQGLNYGYTF.